The 24 T cell receptor beta chains below were found in one sample sequenced in a study of vaccination and CD4 T cells after COVID-19. Treatment reported: roughly 11-day PBMC culture with coronavirus spike peptide pools or control peptides (ViraFEST assay). Cultured CD4+ T cell DNA underwent sequencing with the Oncomine TCR Beta short-read assay. A single record per CDR3 protein comes from TCRdb applying MiXCR to the PCR reads. Counted here are more than 9,000 distinct CDR3 sequences, more than 25% occurring once; the ten biggest clones make up 23%. What these receptors recognize is not known. Sequencing was performed on cultured CD4+ T cells from blood. All receptors come from a human donor with COVID-19.

The chain uses TRBV2 and TRBJ1-1; D not resolved. V lost 6 bases and J 2 bases, leaving 10 bases between the germline ends. Per germline, CDR1 SNHLY and CDR2 FYNNEI. The CDR3 is 13 amino acids. CDR3 sequence reads: CASRLAANTEAFF. Here the CDR3 DNA reads TGTGCCAGCAGGTTGGCAGCAAACACTGAAGCTTTCTTT.

This clonotype was detected only a few times. The V call is TRBV7-9, the J call TRBJ1-1; tentative D call: TRBD1 (6 bases). The V and J ends lost 2 bases and 2 bases respectively, with 12 bases between them. The CDR3 consists of 15 residues. Germline CDR1 reads SEHNR; CDR2 reads FQNEAQ (reference sequence). CDR3 bases: TGTGCCAGCAGCTTAACAGGGATGCGAAACACTGAAGCTTTCTTT. Amino acid sequence: CASSLTGMRNTEAFF.

Concerning this clonotype itself: At one of its ends the junction is not consistent with the germline gene, which may arise from a read error. The rearrangement links TRBV6-5 to TRBJ1-1, with D unclear. The germline CDR1 and CDR2 sequences are MNHEY and SVGAGI. The CDR3 is 13 amino acids. CDR3 nucleotides: TGTGCCAGCAGTTACCGGGGTGACACTGAAGGTTTCTTT. It yields the protein CASSYRGDTEGFF.

The chain has TRBV7-2 and TRBJ1-1; 7 nucleotides match TRBD1. V gave up 4 bases and J gave up 7 bases; unmatched junction bases: 12. This CDR3 is built from 15 residues. The germline gives CDR1 SGHTA, CDR2 FQGNSA. As DNA, the CDR3 is TGTGCCAGCAGCTCCATAGTCAGGGGGATTAATGAAGCTTTCTTT. It translates to CASSSIVRGINEAFF.

This clonotype was observed a few times. The rearrangement joins TRBV7-9 to TRBJ1-1; D is possibly TRBD1 (5 bases). Per germline, CDR1 SEHNR and CDR2 FQNEAQ (reference sequence). V shed 3 bases and J shed 7 bases, with 21 bases lying between them. The CDR3 has 16 amino acids. The CDR3 region is CASSFPAGGLGVEAFF. DNA of the CDR3: TGTGCCAGCAGCTTCCCCGCGGGGGGTCTTGGGGTTGAAGCTTTCTTT. The full variable domain, rest sourced from reference TRBV7-9 and TRBJ1-1, is DTGVSQNPRHKITKRGQNVTFRCDPISEHNRLYWYRQTLGQGPEFLTYFQNEAQLEKSRLLSDRFSAERPKGSFSTLEIQRTEQGDSAMYLCASSFPAGGLGVEAFFGQGTRLTVV.

V and J are TRBV24-1 and TRBJ2-3; 10 bases agree with TRBD1. Germline values: CDR1 KGHDR, CDR2 SFDVKD. There are 16 residues in the CDR3. The J segment lost 3 bases and the V segment lost 6 bases, leaving 8 bases of the junction unmatched. CDR3 nucleotide sequence: TGTGCCACCAGTAACTCCGGGACAGGGGATACAGATACGCAGTATTTT. Translation gives CATSNSGTGDTDTQYF.

This clonotype was recorded a few times. The chain carries TRBV20-1 and TRBJ2-5, with 10 bases that match TRBD1. Germline-derived CDR1 and CDR2 are DFQATT and SNEGSKA (reference sequence). CDR3 size: 17 residues. Trimming at V came to 4 bases and at J to 5 bases, leaving 16 bases not matched to a gene. CDR3 nucleotides: TGCAGTGCTACCCATTTGGTGGGGACAGGGGCTGGGGAGACCCAGTACTTC. Protein sequence: CSATHLVGTGAGETQYF.

This clonotype was observed a few times. The chain carries TRBV20-1 and TRBJ2-4, with D unresolved. The CDR3 runs to 13 residues. Germline CDR1 is DFQATT and CDR2 is SNEGSKA (reference sequence). V lost 4 bases, J lost 0 bases, and 7 bases lay in between. CDR3 residues: CSAIGVAKNIQYF. For the CDR3, the DNA is TGCAGTGCTATTGGGGTAGCCAAAAACATTCAGTACTTC.

In its sample, this clonotype was seen a few times. The rearrangement links TRBV20-1 to TRBJ1-5; D perhaps matches TRBD1 (5 bases). This CDR3 region has 13 residues. From germline, CDR1 is DFQATT and CDR2 SNEGSKA (reference sequence). V lost 5 bases, J lost 2 bases, and 10 bases lay in between. This CDR3 reads CSAEDSRNQPQHF. The CDR3, as DNA: TGCAGTGCTGAAGACAGCCGCAATCAGCCCCAGCATTTT.

This rearrangement joins TRBV5-5 to TRBJ1-1; D gene unclear. Germline V gives CDR1 SGHKS, CDR2 YYEKEE (reference sequence). CDR3 length equals 14 residues. Trimming cost V 2 bases and J 1 base, with 9 bases left between them. The CDR3 loop reads CASSFGFSNTEAFF. The CDR3, as DNA: TGTGCCAGCAGCTTCGGATTCTCGAACACTGAAGCTTTCTTT.

The chain uses TRBV4-1 and TRBJ2-5; either TRBD1 or TRBD2 may supply D (5 bases each). The V gene lost 3 bases and the J gene lost 5 bases, with 13 bases spanning the gap. Germline CDR1 is MGHRA and CDR2 is YSYEKL. This CDR3 contains 14 residues. CDR3 nucleotide sequence: TGCGCCAGCAGCCAGACCCCAGGGACCGAGACCCAGTACTTC. Translating gives CASSQTPGTETQYF.

The chain uses TRBV6-5 and TRBJ2-7; D possibly matches TRBD1 or TRBD2 (6 bases each). CDR1 is MNHEY, CDR2 SVGAGI, per germline. The CDR3 has 13 amino acids. Trimming pared 2 bases from V and 6 bases from J, leaving 11 bases between. The DNA for the CDR3 is TGTGCCAGCAGTTACGGGGGGCCGTTCGAGCAGTACTTC. Translating it yields CASSYGGPFEQYF.

The genes are TRBV7-9 and TRBJ2-1; a weak D match, TRBD1 (6 bases). Germline CDR1 is SEHNR and CDR2 is FQNEAQ (reference sequence). Between the trimmed V and J ends, which lost 4 bases and 7 bases, there was a span of 14 bases. The CDR3 extends over 14 amino acids. For the CDR3, the DNA is TGTGCCAGCAGCTCGGATGGACAGATGAATGAGCAGTTCTTC. This codes for CASSSDGQMNEQFF.

In its sample, this clonotype was seen a few times. V and J are TRBV5-4 and TRBJ2-7; TRBD1 might be the D (6 bases). The V end was cut by 1 base, the J end by 0 bases, with 11 bases between. The CDR3 totals 15 residues. Germline V gene lookup returns CDR1 SGHNT and CDR2 YYREEE (reference sequence). CDR3 sequence reads: CASSLQGGFSYEQYF. CDR3 bases: TGTGCCAGCAGCTTGCAAGGGGGTTTCTCCTACGAGCAGTACTTC.

This clonotype is termed large. The chain combines TRBV6-5 with TRBJ1-2, with D unclear. The germline V gene has CDR1 MNHEY and CDR2 SVGAGI. The CDR3 runs to 14 residues. The V gene lost 4 bases and the J gene lost 6 bases, with 15 bases spanning the gap. CDR3 amino acids: CASSSPNPVDGYTF. As DNA, the CDR3 is TGTGCCAGCAGTTCGCCCAATCCAGTGGATGGCTACACCTTC.

This chain connects TRBV6-5 to TRBJ1-2; no reliable D call. This CDR3 comprises 14 residues. Germline assignment: CDR1 MNHEY and CDR2 SVGAGI. The V end lost 0 bases, the J end lost 2 bases, and 7 bases lay between the germline ends. CDR3 DNA sequence: TGTGCCAGCAGTTACTCGTCCCAGAACTATGGCTACACCTTC. Its protein is CASSYSSQNYGYTF.

Points on this clonotype: Mismatch with germline at one junction end may stem from a read error. The chain carries TRBV12-3 or TRBV12-4 and TRBJ1-2; no firm D call. This CDR3 is built from 14 residues. CDR3 sequence reads: CASSPGRGDYGYAF. The CDR3 DNA reads as TGTGCCAGCAGTCCCGGCCGGGGTGACTATGGCTACGCCTTC.

Only a few counts were recorded for this clonotype. This chain uses TRBV28 with TRBJ1-4; 7 bases map to TRBD1. From germline, CDR1 is MDHEN and CDR2 SYDVKM. This CDR3 is built from 14 residues. The V segment lost 7 bases and the J segment 7 bases; nucleotides outside the gene matches: 9. DNA of the CDR3: TGTGCCAGCAAATTAGGGGGCAAGGGTGAAAAACTGTTTTTT. Translating it yields CASKLGGKGEKLFF.

To note about this clonotype: One end of the junction does not line up with germline, which may come from a read error. The chain uses TRBV19 and TRBJ2-7; 8 positions match TRBD2. CDR3 length: 15 residues. Germline V gene data show CDR1 as LNHDA and CDR2 as SQIVND (reference sequence). The CDR3 bases are TGTGCCAGTAGTAATTTGGTAGCGGGGTCCTCCGAGCAGTACTTC. As protein: CASSNLVAGSSEQYF.

The chain uses TRBV29-1 and TRBJ1-1; D ambiguous. V was clipped by 7 bases and J by 10 bases, with 13 bases between them. This CDR3 region has 10 residues. Germline V lookup: CDR1 SQVTM, CDR2 ANQGSEA. CDR3 coding DNA: TGCAGCGCCCTGGACCGTGGAGCTTTCTTT. This codes for CSALDRGAFF. Supplemented by reference TRBV29-1 and TRBJ1-1, the full variable domain reads SAVISQKPSRDICQRGTSLTIQCQVDSQVTMMFWYRQQPGQSLTLIATANQGSEATYESGFVIDKFPISRPNLTFSTLTVSNMSPEDSSIYLCSALDRGAFFGQGTRLTVV.

V and J are TRBV9 and TRBJ1-6; a possible D gene is TRBD1 (6 bases). CDR1 is SGDLS, CDR2 YYNGEE, per germline. The V end was cut by 0 bases, the J end by 10 bases, with 14 bases between. This CDR3 contains 15 residues. DNA for the CDR3: TGTGCCAGCAGCGTAGTGGACAAGGGGGGATCACCCCTCCACTTT. This translates into CASSVVDKGGSPLHF. The variable domain in full, completed from reference TRBV9 and TRBJ1-6, reads DSGVTQTPKHLITATGQRVTLRCSPRSGDLSVYWYQQSLDQGLQFLIQYYNGEERAKGNILERFSAQQFPDLHSELNLSSLELGDSALYFCASSVVDKGGSPLHFGNGTRLTVT.

The gene calls are TRBV4-2 and TRBJ1-1, with D hard to call. V was cut by 4 bases and J by 4 bases, with 13 bases left in between. The CDR3 is 14 amino acids. Germline values: CDR1 LGHNA, CDR2 YNFKEQ. The CDR3 here is CASSLVWPPTEAFF. In nucleotides, the CDR3 is TGTGCCAGCAGCCTCGTCTGGCCCCCCACTGAAGCTTTCTTT.

The chain joins TRBV20-1 to TRBJ2-1, with D perhaps matching TRBD1 (5 bases). The CDR3 is made up of 13 amino acids. The germline V and J ends were trimmed by 7 bases and 5 bases, with 15 bases remaining between them. CDR1 and CDR2 from the germline V gene are DFQATT and SNEGSKA (reference sequence). The CDR3 loop reads CSVPRAGDNEQFF. The CDR3 DNA reads as TGCAGTGTCCCCAGGGCAGGAGACAATGAGCAGTTCTTC.

This rearrangement joins TRBV12-3 or TRBV12-4 to TRBJ2-3; tentatively, D is TRBD2 (5 bases). There are 14 residues in the CDR3. Trimming stripped 5 bases from V and 2 bases from J, with 11 bases between. The CDR3 here is CASSRRGFTDTQYF. The DNA of the CDR3 is TGTGCCAGCAGTCGCCGGGGATTCACAGATACGCAGTATTTT.